This T cell receptor beta chain comes out of a study of blood T cell repertoires in COVID-19. The overall study: Acute-phase and convalescent COVID-19 samples originated in the United States, Italy and Spain. T cells, B-cell-depleted T cells, or PBMCs supplied cDNA or gDNA.

Authors' processing steps: Reference gene primer amplification in the assay estimated nucleated cell counts. Data came from immunoSEQ multiplex PCR; TCRdb stores just in-frame clones and leaves some out. The DNA was the basis for D and trimming; V, J and clone size are from that table. The repertoire consists of roughly 150,000 clones, with about 80% occurring once and the leading ten covering under 2.5%. Per the germline V gene, CDR1 is SGHRS and CDR2 is YFSETQ. The CDR3 contains 12 residues. The V end lost 2 bases, the J end lost 7 bases, and 7 bases lay between the germline ends. Specimen: peripheral blood. The V call is TRBV5-1, the J call TRBJ2-1; no clear D gene. The source is an elderly woman with acute or convalescent COVID-19. CDR3 region: CASSFNLNEQFF. The CDR3 nucleotides are TGCGCCAGCAGCTTTAACTTGAATGAGCAGTTCTTC.